These 5 T cell receptor beta chains were sequenced from one sample in a study of CD8 T cells in ankylosing spondylitis. What these receptors recognize is not known. Overall study results and limits: What seemed typical of ankylosing spondylitis blood was a TCR beta motif built from roughly 8 highly homologous variants.

TCRdb processed the 5' RACE reads anew with MiXCR; each CDR3 protein has one entry. The sample records 800,000 to 900,000 distinct CDR3 sequences, about 12% being singletons. Material: blood, either unsorted or a sorted T cell fraction (not recorded which). These receptors came from a male donor with ankylosing spondylitis.

The chain links TRBV4-1 to TRBJ2-4, with 7 bases lining up with TRBD2. The CDR3 runs to 14 residues. Germline lookup yields CDR1 MGHRA and CDR2 YSYEKL. J lost 5 bases, V lost 6 bases, and 7 bases had no gene match. In DNA form, the CDR3 reads TGCGCCAGCAGTATATACGCGGGGGAAAACATTCAGTACTTC. It is translated as CASSIYAGENIQYF.

Only a few counts were recorded for this clonotype. This chain uses TRBV20-1 with TRBJ2-7; 9 nucleotides agree with TRBD2. Germline V gene sequence: CDR1 DFQATT, CDR2 SNEGSKA (reference sequence). CDR3 length: 14 residues. With 3 bases clipped from V and 4 bases from J, the junction kept 7 bases outside the gene matches. CDR3 DNA: TGCAGTGCTAGCCTAGCGGGGACGGAATACGAGCAGTACTTC. This codes for CSASLAGTEYEQYF.

At least ten counts were recorded for this clonotype. The CDR3 is CSARGPDFTDTQYF. CDR3 sequence (DNA): TGCAGTGCTAGAGGGCCGGACTTCACAGATACGCAGTATTTT. The chain combines TRBV20-1 with TRBJ2-3, with a possible D match to TRBD2 (5 bases). V was trimmed by 1 base and J by 2 bases, leaving 10 bases between them. This CDR3 is 14 amino acids long. CDR1 DFQATT and CDR2 SNEGSKA come from the germline V gene (reference sequence).

This clonotype was detected only a few times. V and J are TRBV7-2 and TRBJ2-3; unclear D gene. The CDR3 sequence is 14 residues long. Germline V gene sequence: CDR1 SGHTA, CDR2 FQGNSA. V lost 1 base, J lost 6 bases, and 11 bases lay in between. The CDR3 here is CASSLVGSADTQYF. In DNA form, the CDR3 reads TGTGCCAGCAGCTTAGTAGGAAGTGCGGATACGCAGTATTTT.

The chain couples TRBV9 to TRBJ2-1; the D is unclear. Trimming left V 0 bases short and J 7 bases short, with 14 bases between. Germline V gene lookup returns CDR1 SGDLS and CDR2 YYNGEE. The CDR3 has 15 residues. CDR3 loop: CASSVVGFNGNEQFF. CDR3 DNA sequence: TGTGCCAGCAGCGTAGTGGGGTTTAATGGGAATGAGCAGTTCTTC.